The sequence of this T cell receptor (beta chain) was determined in a study of blood T cell repertoires in COVID-19. About the research overall: Samples representing acute and convalescent COVID-19 were sourced from the United States, Italy and Spain.

The V gene lost 7 bases and the J gene lost 11 bases, with 20 bases spanning the gap. The CDR3 spans 13 residues. Germline V lookup: CDR1 MNHEY, CDR2 SVGAGI. In the original analysis: From reference gene primer amplification, estimates of nucleated cell counts were derived. Method: immunoSEQ multiplex PCR; TCRdb's copy keeps in-frame clones and lacks some. Clone size and V and J calls were adopted from that table, with D and trimming inferred from the DNA. The sample lists a few hundred thousand clones; around 89% were seen once. This sequence was found in a woman between 55 and 75 years old with COVID-19, enrolled during active disease. The sample taken for sequencing was peripheral blood. V usage is TRBV6-5 and J usage is TRBJ1-1; D is unclear. The CDR3 DNA sequence: TGTGCCAGCACCCCTCCAGGTGGGTCAAAGGCTTTCTTT. Amino acid sequence: CASTPPGGSKAFF.